The sequence of this T cell receptor delta chain was determined in a study of γδ T cells in repeated Plasmodium falciparum infection. Vgamma9/Vdelta2+ and Vdelta2-negative gammadelta T cells were flow-sorted from PBMC for bulk sequencing. Between the trimmed V and J ends, which lost 1 base and 0 bases, there was a span of 30 bases. The CDR3 sequence is 22 residues long. Germline V gene data show CDR1 as TSWWSYY and CDR2 as QGS. TCRdb repeated clone calling on the multiplex PCR reads with CATT. The table has some 51,000 delta-chain clones, roughly 1.9% seen once; the top ten hold roughly a quarter. This clone has a count of ten or more.

The chain has TRDV1 and TRDJ1; D possibly corresponds to TRDD2 (5 bases). Since TCRdb gives no J gene, matching the DNA to germline was used here to assign it. Source material: gamma-delta T cells from blood. This receptor was identified in a pool of human donors (malaria-infected and uninfected, not separated). This chain's CDR3 is CALGERSNLILTSDPYTDKLIF. The CDR3 region has the DNA TGTGCTCTTGGGGAACGGAGTAACCTTATACTTACTTCCGATCCGTACACCGATAAACTCATCTTT.